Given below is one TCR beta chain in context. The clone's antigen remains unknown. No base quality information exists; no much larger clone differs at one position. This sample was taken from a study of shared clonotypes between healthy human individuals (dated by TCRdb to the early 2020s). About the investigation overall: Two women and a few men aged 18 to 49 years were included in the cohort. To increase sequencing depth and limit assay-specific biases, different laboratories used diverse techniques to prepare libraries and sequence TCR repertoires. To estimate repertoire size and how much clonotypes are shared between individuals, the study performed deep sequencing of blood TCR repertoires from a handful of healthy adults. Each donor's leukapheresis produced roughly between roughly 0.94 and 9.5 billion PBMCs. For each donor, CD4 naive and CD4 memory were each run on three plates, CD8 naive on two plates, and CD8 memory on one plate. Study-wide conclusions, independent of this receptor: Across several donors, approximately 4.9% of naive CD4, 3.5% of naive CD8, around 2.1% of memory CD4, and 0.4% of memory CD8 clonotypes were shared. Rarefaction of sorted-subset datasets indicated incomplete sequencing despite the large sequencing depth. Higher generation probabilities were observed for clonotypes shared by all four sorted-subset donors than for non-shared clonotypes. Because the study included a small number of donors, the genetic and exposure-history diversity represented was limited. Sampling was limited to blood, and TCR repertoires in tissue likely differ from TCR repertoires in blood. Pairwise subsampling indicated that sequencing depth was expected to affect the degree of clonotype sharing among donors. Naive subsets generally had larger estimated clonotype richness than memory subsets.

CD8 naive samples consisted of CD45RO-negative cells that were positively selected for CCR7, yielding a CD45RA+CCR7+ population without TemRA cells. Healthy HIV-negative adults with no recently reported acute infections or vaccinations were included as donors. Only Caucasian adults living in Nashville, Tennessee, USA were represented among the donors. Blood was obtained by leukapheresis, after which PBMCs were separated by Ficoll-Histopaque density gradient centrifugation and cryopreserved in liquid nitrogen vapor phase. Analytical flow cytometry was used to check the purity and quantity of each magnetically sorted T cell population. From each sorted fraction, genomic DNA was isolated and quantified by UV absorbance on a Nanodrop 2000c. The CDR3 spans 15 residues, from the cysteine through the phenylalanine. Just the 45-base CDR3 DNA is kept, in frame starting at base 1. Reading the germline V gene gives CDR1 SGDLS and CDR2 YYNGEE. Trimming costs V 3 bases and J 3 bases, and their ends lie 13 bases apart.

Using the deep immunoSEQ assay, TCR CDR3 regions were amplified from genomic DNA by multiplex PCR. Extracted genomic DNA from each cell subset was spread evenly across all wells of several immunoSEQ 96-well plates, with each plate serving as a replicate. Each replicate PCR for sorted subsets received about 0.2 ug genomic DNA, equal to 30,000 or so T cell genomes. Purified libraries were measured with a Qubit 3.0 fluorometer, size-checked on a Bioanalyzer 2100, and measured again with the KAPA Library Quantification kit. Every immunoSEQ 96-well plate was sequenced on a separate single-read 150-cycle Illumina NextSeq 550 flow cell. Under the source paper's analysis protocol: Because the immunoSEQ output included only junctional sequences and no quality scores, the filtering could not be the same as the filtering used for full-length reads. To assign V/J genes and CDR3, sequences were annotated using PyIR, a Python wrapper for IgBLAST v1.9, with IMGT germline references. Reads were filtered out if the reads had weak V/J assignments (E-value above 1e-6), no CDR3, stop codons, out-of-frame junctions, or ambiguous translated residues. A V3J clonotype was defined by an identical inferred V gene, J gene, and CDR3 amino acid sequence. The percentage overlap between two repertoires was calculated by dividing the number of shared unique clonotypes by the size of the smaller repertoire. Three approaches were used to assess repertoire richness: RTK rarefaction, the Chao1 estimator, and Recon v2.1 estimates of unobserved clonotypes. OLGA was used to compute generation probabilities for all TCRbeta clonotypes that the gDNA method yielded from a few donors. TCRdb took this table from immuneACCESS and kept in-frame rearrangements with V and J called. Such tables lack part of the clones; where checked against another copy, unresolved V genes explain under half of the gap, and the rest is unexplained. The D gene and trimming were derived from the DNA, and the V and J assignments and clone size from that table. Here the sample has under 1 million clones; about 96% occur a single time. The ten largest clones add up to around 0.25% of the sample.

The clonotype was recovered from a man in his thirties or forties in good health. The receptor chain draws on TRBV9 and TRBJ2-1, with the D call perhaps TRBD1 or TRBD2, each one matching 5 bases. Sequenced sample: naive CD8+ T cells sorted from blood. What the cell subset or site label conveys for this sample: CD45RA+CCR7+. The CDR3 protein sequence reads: CASSAGTAHYNEQFF. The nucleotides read TGTGCCAGCAGCGCCGGGACCGCACACTACAATGAGCAGTTCTTC.